Shown below are 16 T cell receptor beta chains from a single sample sequenced in a study of shared clonotypes between healthy human individuals. Libraries were prepared by immunoSEQ multiplex PCR; TCRdb keeps only in-frame clonotypes and omits some of them. The profile shows 950,000 to 1,100,000 clones, 65% to 80% of them singletons. The sample was memory CD4+ T cells sorted from blood. Sample subset: CD45RA-negative fraction. The origin of the receptors is a young man in good health.

Details on this clone: At one end, the junction sequence differs from germline, possibly due to a read error. The CDR3 region is CVSSQDQGGSYNEQFF. The CDR3 nucleotides read TGCGTCAGCAGCCAAGATCAGGGAGGCTCCTACAATGAGCAGTTCTTC. The V gene is TRBV4-3, the J gene TRBJ2-1; the D gene is possibly TRBD2 (6 bases). Per the germline V gene, CDR1 is LGHNA and CDR2 is YSLEER. The CDR3 is 16 residues long.

Remarks on this clone: This same CDR3 is encoded by further DNA sequences in the sample. The chain recombines TRBV5-8 with TRBJ2-5; TRBD2 might be the D (5 bases). The germline V gene has CDR1 SGHTS and CDR2 YDEGEE. This CDR3 has 14 amino acids. The V and J ends lost 4 bases and 4 bases respectively, with 14 bases between them. For the CDR3, the DNA is TGTGCCAGCAGCCGAAGGCTAGGGAGAGAGACCCAGTACTTC. This translates into CASSRRLGRETQYF.

This clone was recorded at least ten times. The chain has TRBV7-3 and TRBJ2-6; TRBD1 matches at 7 bases. The CDR3 totals 14 residues. Germline CDR1 SGHTA, CDR2 FQGTGA. Unmatched junction bases numbered 2, after V lost 6 bases and J lost 3 bases. The CDR3 DNA reads as TGTGCCAGCAGACAGGGGAATGGGGCCAACGTCCTGACTTTC. It encodes CASRQGNGANVLTF. The entire variable domain, with the rest obtained from reference TRBV7-3 and TRBJ2-6, is as follows: GAGVSQTPSNKVTEKGKYVELRCDPISGHTALYWYRQSLGQGPEFLIYFQGTGAADDSGLPNDRFFAVRPEGSVSTLKIQRTERGDSAVYLCASRQGNGANVLTFGAGSRLTVL.

This sequence joins TRBV25-1 and TRBJ1-1; 7 positions match TRBD1. Looked up from germline, CDR1 is MGHDK and CDR2 is SYGVNS. The CDR3 totals 14 residues. The junction had 5 bases not matched to a gene; V was cut back by 2 bases and J by 5 bases. The CDR3 DNA reads as TGTGCCAGCAGTGAACAGGGGGGGAGTACTGAAGCTTTCTTT. Translated, it gives CASSEQGGSTEAFF.

The chain uses TRBV9 and TRBJ2-5; 9 positions agree with TRBD1. V gave up 3 bases and J gave up 2 bases; unmatched junction bases: 8. The CDR3 extends over 16 amino acids. The germline V gene has CDR1 SGDLS and CDR2 YYNGEE. CDR3 region: CASSDADRGGQETQYF. The CDR3 DNA reads TGTGCCAGCAGCGACGCGGACAGGGGAGGTCAAGAGACCCAGTACTTC. Full variable domain (remainder filled in from reference TRBV9 and TRBJ2-5): DSGVTQTPKHLITATGQRVTLRCSPRSGDLSVYWYQQSLDQGLQFLIQYYNGEERAKGNILERFSAQQFPDLHSELNLSSLELGDSALYFCASSDADRGGQETQYFGPGTRLLVL.

The CDR3 spells CASSQLQGVGYTF. Written as DNA, the CDR3 is TGCGCCAGCAGCCAACTACAGGGGGTCGGCTACACCTTC. The chain employs TRBV4-3 and TRBJ1-2; TRBD1 aligns across 8 bases. The CDR3 length is 13 residues. V lost 2 bases to trimming and J lost 8 bases; unmatched junction nucleotides: 4. Per the germline V gene, CDR1 is LGHNA and CDR2 is YSLEER.

The V gene is TRBV19, the J gene TRBJ2-6, with D possibly matching TRBD1 (5 bases). CDR1 and CDR2 (germline): LNHDA, SQIVND (reference sequence). This CDR3 is built from 15 residues. V dropped 4 bases and J dropped 0 bases, with 7 bases sitting between them. DNA of the CDR3: TGTGCCAGTAGTAAAGGGGCCTCTGGGGCCAACGTCCTGACTTTC. This sequence encodes CASSKGASGANVLTF.

This clone has only a few counts. The V call is TRBV5-1, the J call TRBJ2-5, with D maybe TRBD1 (5 bases). V lost 1 base, J lost 5 bases, and 12 bases lay in between. The CDR3 has 14 residues. CDR1 SGHRS and CDR2 YFSETQ come from the germline V gene. The CDR3 loop reads CASSLSGILETQYF. The CDR3 DNA reads TGCGCCAGCAGCTTGTCAGGGATCTTGGAGACCCAGTACTTC.

At least ten counts were recorded for this clone. Here the CDR3 DNA reads TGTGCCAGGGGGACAGGGCCGGCCACGAATGGCGAGCAGTACTTC. Amino acids: CARGTGPATNGEQYF. J is TRBJ2-7 and V is TRBV19; 9 positions agree with TRBD1. Germline loops: CDR1 LNHDA, CDR2 SQIVND (reference sequence). The CDR3 is 15 residues long. V was pared by 9 bases and J by 6 bases, with 15 bases of the junction left unmatched.

The CDR3 DNA reads TGCGCCAGCAGCCAAGACGACCCGGGACTAGCATCGTACAATGAGCAGTTCTTC. This encodes CASSQDDPGLASYNEQFF. This chain joins TRBV4-1 and TRBJ2-1, with TRBD2 matching over 9 bases. The CDR3 runs to 18 residues. Germline-derived CDR1 and CDR2 are MGHRA and YSYEKL. The V and J ends lost 0 bases and 4 bases, in that order; junction bases with no gene match: 10.

V and J are TRBV18 and TRBJ2-1, with 11 nucleotides matching TRBD2. The CDR3 is 16 amino acids. CDR1 KGHSH and CDR2 LQKENI come from the germline V gene. J lost 5 bases, V lost 6 bases, and 9 bases had no gene match. Here the CDR3 reads CASSPGTSGRNNEQFF. The CDR3 DNA sequence: TGTGCCAGCTCGCCTGGGACTAGCGGCCGTAACAATGAGCAGTTCTTC.

V gene TRBV5-1 combines with J gene TRBJ2-2; no reliable D call. The V gene lost 3 bases and the J gene lost 1 base, with 10 bases spanning the gap. The CDR3 consists of 15 residues. The germline gives CDR1 SGHRS, CDR2 YFSETQ. The CDR3 protein is CASSYQVLNTGELFF. DNA of the CDR3: TGCGCCAGCAGCTATCAGGTGCTGAACACCGGGGAGCTGTTTTTT. Supplemented by reference TRBV5-1 and TRBJ2-2, the full variable domain reads KAGVTQTPRYLIKTRGQQVTLSCSPISGHRSVSWYQQTPGQGLQFLFEYFSETQRNKGNFPGRFSGRQFSNSRSEMNVSTLELGDSALYLCASSYQVLNTGELFFGEGSRLTVL.

This chain uses TRBV30 with TRBJ1-1, with D maybe TRBD1 (6 bases). Germline V gives CDR1 GTSNPN, CDR2 SVGIG (reference sequence). This CDR3 is 13 amino acids long. V was shortened by 2 bases and J by 8 bases, with 15 bases between the two germline ends. The CDR3 DNA sequence: TGTGCCTGGAGTAGGGACAAAGGGATGGAAGCTTTCTTT. Translation gives CAWSRDKGMEAFF.

The rearrangement uses TRBV6-1 and TRBJ1-1; 8 bases line up with TRBD1. The CDR3 extends over 13 amino acids. The germline V gene encodes CDR1 MNHNS and CDR2 SASEGT. V lost 3 bases, J lost 4 bases, and 1 base stayed unmatched. CDR3 nucleotide sequence: TGTGCCAGCAGTGATGGACAGGGCACTGAAGCTTTCTTT. This encodes CASSDGQGTEAFF.

This clone came up once. The sample has other DNA sequences that encode this CDR3 too. The chain employs TRBV6-5 and TRBJ2-7; D is tentatively TRBD1 or TRBD2 (5 bases each). Trimming left V 0 bases short and J 3 bases short, with 6 bases between. This CDR3 has 13 residues. In germline, CDR1 is MNHEY, CDR2 SVGAGI. The DNA for the CDR3 is TGTGCCAGCAGTTACTCGGGGGACTACGAGCAGTACTTC. Protein product: CASSYSGDYEQYF.

This chain connects TRBV5-5 to TRBJ2-3; D gene unclear. This CDR3 is 12 amino acids long. V was trimmed by 9 bases and J by 4 bases, leaving 12 bases between them. Germline CDR1 reads SGHKS; CDR2 reads YYEKEE (reference sequence). The CDR3 DNA sequence: TGTGCCACCACGATGAACGCAGATACGCAGTATTTT. It yields the protein CATTMNADTQYF.